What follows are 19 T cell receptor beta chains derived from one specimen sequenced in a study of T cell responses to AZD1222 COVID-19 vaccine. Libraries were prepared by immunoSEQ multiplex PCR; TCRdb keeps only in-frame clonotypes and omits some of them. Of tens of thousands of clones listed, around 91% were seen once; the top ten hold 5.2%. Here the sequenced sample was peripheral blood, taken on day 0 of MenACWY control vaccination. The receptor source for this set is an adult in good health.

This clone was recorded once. CDR3 loop: CSVAEGNTIYF. DNA for the CDR3: TGCAGCGTGGCGGAGGGAAACACCATATATTTT. The V and J genes are TRBV29-1 and TRBJ1-3; D not certain. Trimming pared 6 bases from V and 4 bases from J, leaving 7 bases between. The CDR3 totals 11 residues. CDR1 SQVTM and CDR2 ANQGSEA come from the germline V gene.

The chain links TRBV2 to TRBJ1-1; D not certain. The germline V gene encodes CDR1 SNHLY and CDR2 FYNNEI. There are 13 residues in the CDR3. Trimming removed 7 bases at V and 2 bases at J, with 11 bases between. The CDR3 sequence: CASTAETNTEAFF. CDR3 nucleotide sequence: TGTGCCAGCACCGCGGAGACCAACACTGAAGCTTTCTTT.

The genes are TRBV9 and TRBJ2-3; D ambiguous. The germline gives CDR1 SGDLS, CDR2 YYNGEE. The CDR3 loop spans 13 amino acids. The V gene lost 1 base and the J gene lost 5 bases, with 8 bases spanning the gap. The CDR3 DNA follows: TGTGCCAGCAGCGTAATGGGCAGAGATACGCAGTATTTT. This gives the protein CASSVMGRDTQYF.

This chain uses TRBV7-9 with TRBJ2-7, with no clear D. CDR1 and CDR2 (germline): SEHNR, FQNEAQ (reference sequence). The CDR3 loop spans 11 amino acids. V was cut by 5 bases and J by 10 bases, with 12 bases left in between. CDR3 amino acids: CASSQQQFQYF. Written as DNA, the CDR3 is TGTGCCAGCAGCCAACAGCAATTCCAGTACTTC.

The CDR3 nucleotides read TGCGCCAGCAGCCGGGAGGGGAACACTGAAGCTTTCTTT. It specifies CASSREGNTEAFF. This chain links TRBV5-1 with TRBJ1-1, with unresolved D. The germline gives CDR1 SGHRS, CDR2 YFSETQ. CDR3 size: 13 residues. V dropped 4 bases and J dropped 1 base, with 8 bases sitting between them.

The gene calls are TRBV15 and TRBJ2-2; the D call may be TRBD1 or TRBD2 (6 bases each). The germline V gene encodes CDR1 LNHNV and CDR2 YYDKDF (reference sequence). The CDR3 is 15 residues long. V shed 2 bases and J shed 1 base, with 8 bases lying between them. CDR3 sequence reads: CATSRRGQNTGELFF. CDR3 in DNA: TGTGCCACCAGCAGACGGGGGCAGAACACCGGGGAGCTGTTTTTT.

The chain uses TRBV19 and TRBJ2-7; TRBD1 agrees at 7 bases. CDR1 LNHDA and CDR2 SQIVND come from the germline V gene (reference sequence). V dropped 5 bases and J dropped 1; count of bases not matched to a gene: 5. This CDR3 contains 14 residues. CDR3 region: CASSYDRASYEQYF. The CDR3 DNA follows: TGTGCCAGTAGTTACGACAGGGCGTCCTACGAGCAGTACTTC.

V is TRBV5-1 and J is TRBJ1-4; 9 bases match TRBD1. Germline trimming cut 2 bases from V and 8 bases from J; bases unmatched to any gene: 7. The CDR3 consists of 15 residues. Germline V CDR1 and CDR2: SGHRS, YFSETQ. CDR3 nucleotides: TGCGCCAGCAGCTTCACAGGGGGCGCTGGCGAAAAACTGTTTTTT. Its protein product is CASSFTGGAGEKLFF. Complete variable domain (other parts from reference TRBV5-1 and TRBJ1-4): KAGVTQTPRYLIKTRGQQVTLSCSPISGHRSVSWYQQTPGQGLQFLFEYFSETQRNKGNFPGRFSGRQFSNSRSEMNVSTLELGDSALYLCASSFTGGAGEKLFFGSGTQLSVL.

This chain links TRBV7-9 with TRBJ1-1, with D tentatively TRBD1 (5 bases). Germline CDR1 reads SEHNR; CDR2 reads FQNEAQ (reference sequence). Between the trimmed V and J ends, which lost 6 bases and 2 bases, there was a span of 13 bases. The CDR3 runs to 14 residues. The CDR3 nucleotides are TGTGCCAGCAGTCCAGGACACCTAAACACTGAAGCTTTCTTT. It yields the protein CASSPGHLNTEAFF.

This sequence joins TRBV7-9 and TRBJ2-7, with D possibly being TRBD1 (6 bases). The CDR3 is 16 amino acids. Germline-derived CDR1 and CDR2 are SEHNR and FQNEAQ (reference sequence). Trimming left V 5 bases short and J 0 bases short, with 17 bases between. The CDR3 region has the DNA TGTGCCAGCAGCGGAACCGGGACACTGAGCTCCTACGAGCAGTACTTC. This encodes CASSGTGTLSSYEQYF.

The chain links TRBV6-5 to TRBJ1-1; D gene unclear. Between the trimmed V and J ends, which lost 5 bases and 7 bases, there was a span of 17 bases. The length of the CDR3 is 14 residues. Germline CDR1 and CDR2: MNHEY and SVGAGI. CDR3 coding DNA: TGTGCCAGCAGTCGGGTCCGAACGAGCCTTGAAGCTTTCTTT. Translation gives CASSRVRTSLEAFF.

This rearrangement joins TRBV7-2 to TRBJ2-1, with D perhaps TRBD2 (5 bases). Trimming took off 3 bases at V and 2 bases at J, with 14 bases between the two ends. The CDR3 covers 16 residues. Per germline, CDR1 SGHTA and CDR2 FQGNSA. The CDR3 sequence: CASSFDHGGTYNEQFF. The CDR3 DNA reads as TGTGCCAGCAGCTTCGACCACGGAGGAACCTACAATGAGCAGTTCTTC.

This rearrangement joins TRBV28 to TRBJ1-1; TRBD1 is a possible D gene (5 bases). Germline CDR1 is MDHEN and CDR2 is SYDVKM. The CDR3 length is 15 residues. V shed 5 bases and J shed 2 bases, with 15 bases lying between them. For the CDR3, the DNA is TGTGCCAGCAGTGACCCCGGGACCGTAAACACTGAAGCTTTCTTT. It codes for CASSDPGTVNTEAFF.

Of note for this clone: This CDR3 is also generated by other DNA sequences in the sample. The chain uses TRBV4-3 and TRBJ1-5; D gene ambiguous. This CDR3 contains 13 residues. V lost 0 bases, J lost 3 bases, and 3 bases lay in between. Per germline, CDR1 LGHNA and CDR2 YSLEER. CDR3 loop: CASSQDSNQPQHF. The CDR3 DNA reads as TGCGCCAGCAGCCAAGATTCCAATCAGCCCCAGCATTTT.

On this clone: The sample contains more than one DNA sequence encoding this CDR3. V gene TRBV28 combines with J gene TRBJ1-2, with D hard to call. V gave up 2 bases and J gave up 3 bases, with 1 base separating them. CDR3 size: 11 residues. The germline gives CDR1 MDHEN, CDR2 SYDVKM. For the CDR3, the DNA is TGTGCCAGCAGTTTAGACTATGGCTACACCTTC. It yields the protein CASSLDYGYTF.

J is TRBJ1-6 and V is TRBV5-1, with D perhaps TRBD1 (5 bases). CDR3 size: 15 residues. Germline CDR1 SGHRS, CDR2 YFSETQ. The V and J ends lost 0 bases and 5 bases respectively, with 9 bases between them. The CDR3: CASSLERGNNSPLHF. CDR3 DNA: TGCGCCAGCAGCTTGGAAAGGGGTAATAATTCACCCCTCCACTTT.

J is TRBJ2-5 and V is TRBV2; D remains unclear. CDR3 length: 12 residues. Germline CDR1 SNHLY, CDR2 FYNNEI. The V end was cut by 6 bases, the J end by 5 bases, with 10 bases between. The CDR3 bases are TGTGCCAGCAGGGCTGAACTGGAGACCCAGTACTTC. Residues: CASRAELETQYF. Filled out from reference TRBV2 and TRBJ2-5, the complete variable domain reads EPEVTQTPSHQVTQMGQEVILRCVPISNHLYFYWYRQILGQKVEFLVSFYNNEISEKSEIFDDQFSVERPDGSNFTLKIRSTKLEDSAMYFCASRAELETQYFGPGTRLLVL.

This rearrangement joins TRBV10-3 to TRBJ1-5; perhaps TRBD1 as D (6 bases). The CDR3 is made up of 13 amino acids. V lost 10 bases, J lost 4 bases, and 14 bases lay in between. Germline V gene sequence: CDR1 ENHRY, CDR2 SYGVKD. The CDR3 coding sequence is TGTGCCACGACCCAACAGGGAAATCAGCCCCAGCATTTT. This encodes CATTQQGNQPQHF.

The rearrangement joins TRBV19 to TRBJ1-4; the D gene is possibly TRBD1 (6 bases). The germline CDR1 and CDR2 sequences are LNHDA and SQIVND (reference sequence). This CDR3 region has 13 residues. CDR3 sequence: CAPPGQRIEKLFF. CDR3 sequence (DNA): TGTGCACCCCCCGGACAGAGGATAGAAAAACTGTTTTTT.